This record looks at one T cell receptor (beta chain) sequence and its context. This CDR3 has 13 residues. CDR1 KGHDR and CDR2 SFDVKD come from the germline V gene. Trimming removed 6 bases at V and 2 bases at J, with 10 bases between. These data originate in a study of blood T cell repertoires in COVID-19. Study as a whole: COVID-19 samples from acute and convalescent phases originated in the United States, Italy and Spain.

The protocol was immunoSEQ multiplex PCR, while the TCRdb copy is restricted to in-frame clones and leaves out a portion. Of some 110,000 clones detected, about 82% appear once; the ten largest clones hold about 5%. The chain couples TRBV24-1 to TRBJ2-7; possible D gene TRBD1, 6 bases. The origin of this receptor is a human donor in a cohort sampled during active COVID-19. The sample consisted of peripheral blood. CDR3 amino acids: CATSRAGAYEQYF. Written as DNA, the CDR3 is TGTGCCACCAGTAGGGCAGGGGCCTACGAGCAGTACTTC.